This T cell receptor (beta chain) was captured by sequencing in a study of T cells in Graves' hyperthyroidism and ophthalmopathy. Overall study findings and caveats: A 13 V-J signature model discriminated ophthalmopathy versus stable hyperthyroidism.

This clonotype has a handful of counts. The antigen remains unidentified. Deletions cut 2 bases from V and 3 bases from J, with 5 bases between. This CDR3 has 13 amino acids. Germline CDR1 reads SGHTA; CDR2 reads FQGTGA. Amplification yielded TCR beta CDR3 regions, with RNA transcripts as the source. RT-PCR in the first round (using the HTBI primer set) targeted the TCR CDR3. One entry per CDR3 protein results from TCRdb running MiXCR on the multiplex PCR reads. Among a few hundred thousand distinct CDR3 sequences, 15% to 19% were seen once, and the ten largest hold approximately 7.4%. The rearrangement links TRBV7-3 to TRBJ1-3; D unresolved. This TCR was recovered from a woman in her thirties with Graves' hyperthyroidism. Sequenced sample: blood. CDR3 loop: CASSLWGGNTIYF. As DNA, the CDR3 is TGTGCCAGCAGCTTATGGGGTGGAAACACCATATATTTT.